This entry lists 20 T cell receptor beta chains sequenced from one sample in a study of T-cell reconstitution after alpha-beta-depleted transplantation in children. Researchers prepared the TCRbeta library using unique molecular identifiers, the study reports. TCRdb reprocessed the PCR reads via MiXCR and lists one record per CDR3 protein. The repertoire holds fewer than 550,000 distinct CDR3 sequences, with roughly a tenth as singletons. The specimen was PBMCs from the stem cell graft donor, collected from the stem cell graft. These receptors were obtained from a human donor who donated a stem cell graft to a child with acute myeloid leukemia.

This clonotype showed up just a few times. J is TRBJ2-3 and V is TRBV20-1; 11 bases align to TRBD2. J was trimmed by 3 bases and V by 2 bases; bases with no gene match: 4. Germline CDR1 DFQATT, CDR2 SNEGSKA (reference sequence). This CDR3 contains 15 residues. The CDR3 nucleotides are TGCAGTGCTAGACTAGCGGGAGGAAGTACAGATACGCAGTATTTT. The encoded protein is CSARLAGGSTDTQYF.

V gene TRBV20-1 combines with J gene TRBJ2-7; 7 nucleotides align to TRBD2. CDR3 size: 13 residues. From germline, CDR1 is DFQATT and CDR2 SNEGSKA (reference sequence). The V segment lost 4 bases and the J segment 2 bases; nucleotides outside the gene matches: 5. The DNA for the CDR3 is TGCAGTGCTACCCGGGACTACACCTACGAGCAGTACTTC. Translation gives CSATRDYTYEQYF.

This clonotype came up many times. This chain links TRBV5-1 with TRBJ2-1; 10 nucleotides agree with TRBD2. This CDR3 has 14 amino acids. V shed 1 base, J shed 6 bases, and the junction held 1 base outside the gene matches. Germline-derived CDR1 and CDR2 are SGHRS and YFSETQ. DNA for the CDR3: TGCGCCAGCAGCTTGACTAGCGGGACCAATGAGCAGTTCTTC. This translates into CASSLTSGTNEQFF.

This clonotype was counted ten times or more. The rearrangement uses TRBV18 and TRBJ1-1, with unresolved D. V was cut by 3 bases and J by 7 bases, with 12 bases left in between. The CDR3 spans 13 residues. Per germline, CDR1 KGHSH and CDR2 LQKENI. The CDR3 region is CASSPGGLLEAFF. The CDR3 DNA reads TGTGCCAGCTCACCGGGCGGACTTCTTGAAGCTTTCTTT.

The CDR3 DNA is TGTGCCAGCAGAGCCCACGGAACGTCGGGAACAGATACGCAGTATTTT. Translation: CASRAHGTSGTDTQYF. J is TRBJ2-3 and V is TRBV27; weak D call: TRBD2 (5 bases). In germline, CDR1 is MNHEY, CDR2 SMNVEV (reference sequence). The CDR3 has 16 residues. V was trimmed by 6 bases and J by 3 bases, leaving 19 bases between them.

This clonotype was recorded a few times. The chain carries TRBV11-2 and TRBJ1-6; D call uncertain. Deletions cut 6 bases from V and 13 bases from J, with 13 bases between. This CDR3 comprises 12 residues. Germline CDR1 is SGHAT and CDR2 is FQNNGV. DNA for the CDR3: TGTGCCAGCAGTCCGTCCACGGGCCCCCTCCACTTT. This encodes CASSPSTGPLHF.

This clonotype has just a few counts. V usage is TRBV5-1 and J usage is TRBJ1-1; TRBD1 aligns across 7 bases. The CDR3 has 14 residues. CDR1 is SGHRS and CDR2 is YFSETQ in the germline V gene. V lost 0 bases to trimming and J lost 5 bases; unmatched junction nucleotides: 4. The DNA for the CDR3 is TGCGCCAGCAGCTTGGAACAGGGGTATACTGAAGCTTTCTTT. Translation: CASSLEQGYTEAFF.

This clonotype has just a few counts. The V call is TRBV12-3 or TRBV12-4, the J call TRBJ2-5; perhaps TRBD1 as D (6 bases). This CDR3 has 14 amino acids. Trimming took 7 bases from V and 2 from J, leaving 14 bases between them. CDR3 amino acids: CASTQRDTQETQYF. CDR3 nucleotides: TGTGCCAGCACCCAGAGGGACACACAAGAGACCCAGTACTTC.

In this sample, this clonotype turned up a few times. The V call is TRBV10-3, the J call TRBJ2-1, with a tentative D call TRBD1 (6 bases). Germline CDR1 reads ENHRY; CDR2 reads SYGVKD. This CDR3 is built from 13 residues. Trimming shortened V by 7 bases and J by 1 base, and 8 bases separated the two germline ends. CDR3 region: CAINRASYNEQFF. CDR3 nucleotides: TGTGCCATCAACAGGGCTTCCTACAATGAGCAGTTCTTC.

This chain connects TRBV6-5 to TRBJ1-1; D is uncertain. This CDR3 spans 16 amino acids. V lost 0 bases and J 3 bases, leaving 14 bases between the germline ends. Per the germline V gene, CDR1 is MNHEY and CDR2 is SVGAGI. CDR3: CASSYSRVDGDTEAFF. The CDR3 nucleotides are TGTGCCAGCAGTTACTCGAGAGTGGACGGAGACACTGAAGCTTTCTTT.

This clonotype ranks as medium-sized. The genes are TRBV6-5 and TRBJ2-3; 8 nucleotides line up with TRBD1. The V and J ends lost 2 bases and 4 bases, in that order; junction bases with no gene match: 5. This CDR3 contains 15 residues. Germline CDR1 MNHEY, CDR2 SVGAGI. Here the CDR3 reads CASSYLTGAADTQYF. The CDR3 DNA sequence: TGTGCCAGCAGTTACCTGACAGGGGCGGCAGATACGCAGTATTTT.

The chain has TRBV5-6 and TRBJ2-7, with 7 bases lining up with TRBD1. Germline loops: CDR1 SGHDT, CDR2 YYEEEE. This CDR3 is built from 14 residues. The V and J ends lost 3 bases and 1 base, in that order; junction bases with no gene match: 4. The CDR3 loop reads CASSSQGISYEQYV. CDR3 coding DNA: TGTGCCAGCAGCTCACAGGGGATATCCTACGAGCAGTACGTC.

Only a few counts were recorded for this clonotype. The CDR3 reads CASSLDERDPEAFF. CDR3 nucleotides: TGTGCCAGCAGCTTAGACGAGCGTGACCCTGAAGCTTTCTTT. V is TRBV7-2 and J is TRBJ1-1; D gene uncertain. Germline loops: CDR1 SGHTA, CDR2 FQGNSA. This CDR3 has 14 residues. Trimming left V 1 base short and J 6 bases short, with 12 bases between.

V gene TRBV5-5 combines with J gene TRBJ1-4; perhaps TRBD1 as D (6 bases). This CDR3 has 12 residues. V lost 0 bases to trimming and J lost 10 bases, with 7 bases between them. Germline CDR1 reads SGHKS; CDR2 reads YYEKEE (reference sequence). CDR3 coding DNA: TGTGCCAGCAGCTTGGTAGGGGGAAAACTGTTTTTT. The encoded protein is CASSLVGGKLFF.

This chain uses TRBV20-1 with TRBJ2-1; D is uncertain. There are 15 residues in the CDR3. CDR1 DFQATT and CDR2 SNEGSKA come from the germline V gene (reference sequence). Trimming removed 4 bases from V and 0 bases from J, with 13 bases in between. In DNA, the CDR3 is TGCAGTGCTATTCTTCGGCCTAGCTCCTACAATGAGCAGTTCTTC. Residues: CSAILRPSSYNEQFF.

This clonotype appeared a few times. The genes are TRBV10-3 and TRBJ1-5; D remains unclear. Looked up from germline, CDR1 is ENHRY and CDR2 is SYGVKD. Trimming removed 3 bases from V and 2 bases from J, with 11 bases in between. The CDR3 totals 15 residues. CDR3 nucleotides: TGTGCCATCAGTGATGCGGGAATCGGCAATCAGCCCCAGCATTTT. This codes for CAISDAGIGNQPQHF.

The chain links TRBV6-2 or TRBV6-3 to TRBJ2-2; the D call may be TRBD1 or TRBD2 (5 bases each). V lost 2 bases to trimming and J lost 3 bases, with 7 bases between them. Germline CDR1 reads MNHEY; CDR2 reads SVGEGT. The CDR3 has 14 residues. The CDR3 nucleotides are TGTGCCAGCAGTTACCAGGGAGACACCGGGGAGCTGTTTTTT. Protein product: CASSYQGDTGELFF.

This clonotype came up many times. The genes are TRBV29-1 and TRBJ2-1, with D hard to call. CDR1 and CDR2 from the germline V gene are SQVTM and ANQGSEA. There are 13 residues in the CDR3. The V end lost 4 bases, the J end lost 7 bases, and 14 bases lay between the germline ends. The CDR3 spells CSVGGLSTNEQFF. CDR3 bases: TGCAGCGTTGGGGGTCTGAGTACGAATGAGCAGTTCTTC.

This clonotype showed up just a few times. This chain joins TRBV7-9 and TRBJ2-3; D is perhaps TRBD2 (6 bases). CDR1 is SEHNR and CDR2 is FQNEAQ in the germline V gene (reference sequence). The CDR3 has 16 residues. V dropped 5 bases and J dropped 3 bases, with 18 bases sitting between them. CDR3: CASSRTSLRGTDTQYF. Written as DNA, the CDR3 is TGTGCCAGCAGCCGAACTAGCCTCCGGGGAACAGATACGCAGTATTTT.

Concerning this clonotype: Sequence at one end of the junction differs from germline and may be a read error. J is TRBJ2-2 and V is TRBV15; D call uncertain. The CDR3 is made up of 16 amino acids. Per the germline V gene, CDR1 is LNHNV and CDR2 is YYDKDF (reference sequence). The CDR3 nucleotides are TGTGCCACCAGCAGAGAGGCGATAACGAACACCGCGGAGCTGTTTTTT. Its translation: CATSREAITNTAELFF. The whole variable domain, remainder taken from reference TRBV15 and TRBJ2-2, is DAMVIQNPRYQVTQFGKPVTLSCSQTLNHNVMYWYQQKSSQAPKLLFHYYDKDFNNEADTPDNFQSRRPNTSFCFLDIRSPGLGDTAMYLCATSREAITNTAELFFGEGSRLTVL.